Listed below are T cell receptor beta chains from one sample, sequenced in a study of blood T cell repertoires in COVID-19. The data were produced by immunoSEQ multiplex PCR, yet TCRdb's version contains in-frame clones alone and is incomplete. This sample yields under 250,000 clones, of which under 90% are seen a single time; 3% to 4% belongs to the top ten. The sequencing sample was made of PBMCs or T cells enriched from blood (not recorded which). The receptors shown here come from a woman in her sixties or seventies who had recovered from COVID-19. The CDR3 runs from the conserved cysteine through the conserved F or W. A D gene is named only where the DNA matches it firmly. Expanded clones are given a class, and other clones once, few, many or no size at all.

TRBD1	TRBV3-1/TRBV3-2	TRBJ1-6	.	TGTGCCAGCAGCGACGGACAGGTTAATAATTCACCCCTCCACTTT	CASSDGQVNNSPLHF
.	TRBV5-1	TRBJ1-6	.	TGCGCCAGCAGCTTTTCAGGGTTCAGCTCCTATAATTCACCCCTCCACTTT	CASSFSGFSSYNSPLHF
TRBD2	TRBV7-2	TRBJ2-3	.	TGTGCCAGCAGCTTCACCGGACTAGCGGGCGACACAGATACGCAGTATTTT	CASSFTGLAGDTDTQYF
.	TRBV19	TRBJ1-1	.	TGTGCCAGTAGTCCCGCCGAGGCAGGGGACACTGAAGCTTTCTTT	CASSPAEAGDTEAFF
.	TRBV7-8	TRBJ2-3	.	TGTGCCAGCAGGACGCATAGCTCCGGCACAGATACGCAGTATTTT	CASRTHSSGTDTQYF
TRBD1	TRBV2	TRBJ2-2	.	TGTGCCAGCACGGGGACAGGGGACACCGGGGAGCTGTTTTTT	CASTGTGDTGELFF
.	TRBV15	TRBJ1-1	few	TGTGCCACCAGCAGAGATATCGGGGGGACTGAAGCTTTCTTT	CATSRDIGGTEAFF
TRBD1	TRBV19	TRBJ1-5	.	TGTGCCAGCAAGGAACAGGGGGGTTTCCATCAGCCCCAGCATTTT	CASKEQGGFHQPQHF
.	TRBV6-2/TRBV6-3	TRBJ2-3	.	TGTGCCAGCAGTTACTCGGAAGTGCGGGCAAGCACAGATACGCAGTATTTT	CASSYSEVRASTDTQYF
.	TRBV5-4	TRBJ2-3	once	TGTGCCAGCAGCTTGACAGCCTCCACAGATACGCAGTATTTT	CASSLTASTDTQYF
.	TRBV19	TRBJ1-2	.	TGTGCCAGTAGTAGGGAGGCAGGCGACTATGGCTACACCTTC	CASSREAGDYGYTF
TRBD2	TRBV3-1/TRBV3-2	TRBJ2-3	.	TGTGCCAGCAGCCAAGTTACGACTAGCGGGCACACAGATACGCAGTATTTT	CASSQVTTSGHTDTQYF
.	TRBV19	TRBJ1-5	.	TGTGCCAGTAGTATTTTCTCAGGGGGCAATCAGCCCCAGCATTTT	CASSIFSGGNQPQHF
TRBD2	TRBV5-1	TRBJ2-7	.	TGCGCCAGCAGCTTGTTAGCAGCGGGGACGGGGGAGCAGTACTTC	CASSLLAAGTGEQYF
TRBD2	TRBV6-5	TRBJ2-7	.	TGTGCCAGCAGTTACGGGGAGGGGCCCCCTGGGGAGCAGTACTTC	CASSYGEGPPGEQYF
.	TRBV18	TRBJ1-1	.	TGTGCCAGCTCACTACTACGGGGGAACACTGAAGCTTTCTTT	CASSLLRGNTEAFF
.	TRBV11-3	TRBJ2-3	.	TGTGCCAGCAGCTTAGGTCCAGTCGTCGGCACAGATACGCAGTATTTT	CASSLGPVVGTDTQYF
TRBD1	TRBV6-2/TRBV6-3	TRBJ1-2	once	TGTGCCAGCAGTCGGACAGGGGAAGGCTACACCTTC	CASSRTGEGYTF
TRBD1	TRBV3-1/TRBV3-2	TRBJ2-7	.	TGTGCCAGCAGCCAACTGGGACAGGTAAGGGAGCAGTACTTC	CASSQLGQVREQYF
TRBD2	TRBV18	TRBJ2-5	.	TGTGCCAGCTCAGCCGGGCGGGGGTCCGAGACCCAGTACTTC	CASSAGRGSETQYF
.	TRBV19	TRBJ2-2	.	TGTGCCAGTAGTATATATAGAAAACTAGCCGGGGAGCTGTTTTTT	CASSIYRKLAGELFF
TRBD2	TRBV6-2/TRBV6-3	TRBJ2-3	.	TGTGCCAGCAGCCTACTAGCGGGGGGGCCGGTCACAGATACGCAGTATTTT	CASSLLAGGPVTDTQYF
TRBD2	TRBV7-9	TRBJ2-1	many	TGTGCCAGCCCCGGGACTAGCGGCTTGCGGTTCTTC	CASPGTSGLRFF
TRBD1	TRBV6-5	TRBJ2-7	.	TGTGCCAGCAGACCGGGACAGGGCGGGGGAGACGAGCAGTACTTC	CASRPGQGGGDEQYF
.	TRBV14	TRBJ2-6	few	TGTGCCAGCAGCCATCGGAGACCTGGGGCCAACGTCCTGACTTTC	CASSHRRPGANVLTF
.	TRBV10-3	TRBJ2-3	.	TGTGCCATCACGATCACAGCTACAGATACGCAGTATTTT	CAITITATDTQYF
TRBD1	TRBV15	TRBJ1-2	.	TGTGCCACCAGCAGAGGAGACAGGGATGACTATGGCTACACCTTC	CATSRGDRDDYGYTF
TRBD2	TRBV6-2/TRBV6-3	TRBJ2-7	.	TGTGCCAGCAGTTACTCTCCTGCGGGGGTGGGCGAGCAGTACTTC	CASSYSPAGVGEQYF
TRBD2	TRBV10-3	TRBJ2-1	.	TGTGCCATCAGTGGGAGGAGGCAAACTAGCGGGACTTACAATGAGCAGTTCTTC	CAISGRRQTSGTYNEQFF
TRBD2	TRBV15	TRBJ2-1	.	TGTGCCACCAGCAGAGACGGCGGGAGGATCTACAATGAGCAGTTCTTC	CATSRDGGRIYNEQFF
.	TRBV12-3/TRBV12-4	TRBJ1-5	.	TGTGCCAGCAGTTTAAATGCGCAGCCCCAGCATTTT	CASSLNAQPQHF
TRBD1	TRBV5-6	TRBJ1-2	.	TGTGCCAGCAGCCCGCCAGGGGGAAGCTATGGCTACACCTTC	CASSPPGGSYGYTF
.	TRBV7-9	TRBJ2-7	.	TGTGCCAGCAGCCCTATGGGGGGACTCCACGAGCAGTACTTC	CASSPMGGLHEQYF
.	TRBV14	TRBJ2-7	.	TGTGCCAGCAGCCAAGTAGACAGAATCTACGAGCAGTACTTC	CASSQVDRIYEQYF
TRBD1	TRBV3-1/TRBV3-2	TRBJ1-5	.	TGTGCCAGCAGCCAAGACAGGGGGAATCAGCCCCAGCATTTT	CASSQDRGNQPQHF
.	TRBV4-1	TRBJ2-1	.	TGCGCCAGCAGCGACAGTGGTGGTTACAATGAGCAGTTCTTC	CASSDSGGYNEQFF
TRBD2	TRBV5-4	TRBJ2-3	.	TGTGCCAGCAGCTCCTTAGCGGGGGGGCTCGCAGATACGCAGTATTTT	CASSSLAGGLADTQYF
.	TRBV5-8	TRBJ1-1	.	TGTGCCAGCAGCCGGACATCGGACACTGAAGCTTTCTTT	CASSRTSDTEAFF
TRBD2	TRBV18	TRBJ2-7	.	TGTGCCAGCTCACTGGCAGCGGGAGGGACCTACGAGCAGTACTTC	CASSLAAGGTYEQYF
TRBD1	TRBV10-2	TRBJ1-5	.	TGCGCCAGCACTGAGAGAGGTACAGGGGGCCAGCCCCAGCATTTT	CASTERGTGGQPQHF
.	TRBV11-2	TRBJ1-4	.	TGTGCCAGCAGCTTAAACCGGGGAACAAATGAAAAACTGTTTTTT	CASSLNRGTNEKLFF
TRBD1	TRBV7-9	TRBJ2-7	few	TGTGCCAGCAGCGACGCAGGGGGCGTCTTTTTCGGGCAGTACTTC	CASSDAGGVFFGQYF
TRBD2	TRBV13	TRBJ2-3	once	TGTGCCAGCAGCCTGAGGACTAGCGGGAGGACAGATACGCAGTATTTT	CASSLRTSGRTDTQYF
TRBD1	TRBV7-8	TRBJ1-2	.	TGTGCCAGCAGCTTAGGGGCAATACAGGGGTTAAGGGCCTACACCTTC	CASSLGAIQGLRAYTF
TRBD2	TRBV6-5	TRBJ2-2	.	TGTGCCAGCAGAACCTTTAGCGGGAGCGGGGAGCTGTTTTTT	CASRTFSGSGELFF
TRBD1	TRBV10-3	TRBJ1-2	.	TGTGCCATCAGTGAGTCGAAAGACAGGGCGAGAGGCTACACCTTC	CAISESKDRARGYTF
TRBD1	TRBV4-3	TRBJ1-2	.	TGCGCCAGCAGCCAGGGGGACAGGCGTGCCTATGGCTACACCTTC	CASSQGDRRAYGYTF
TRBD1	TRBV7-2	TRBJ1-5	.	TGTGCCAGCAGCCCGCCGGGGGGCAGGGGGCATCAGCCCCAGCATTTT	CASSPPGGRGHQPQHF
.	TRBV18	TRBJ2-2	.	TGTGCCAGCTCGATGGGACAGAACACCGGGGAGCTGTTTTTT	CASSMGQNTGELFF
.	TRBV7-3	TRBJ1-1	.	TGTGCCAGCAGCTTAGGCAACAGGGTCCCAAGGAACACTGAAGCTTTCTTT	CASSLGNRVPRNTEAFF
TRBD2	TRBV4-1	TRBJ2-7	.	TGCGCCAGCAGCCAAGATCATGTGACTAGCGGGATCGGGCAGTACTTC	CASSQDHVTSGIGQYF
.	TRBV11-3	TRBJ2-2	.	TGTGCCAGCAGCTTTGGAGTTAACACCGGGGAGCTGTTTTTT	CASSFGVNTGELFF
TRBD2	TRBV5-1	TRBJ2-7	.	TGCGCCAGCAGCTACCTAGCGGGGGACTCCTACGAGCAGTACTTC	CASSYLAGDSYEQYF
TRBD1	TRBV19	TRBJ1-5	.	TGTGCCAGTACCGACAGGGCCTCCAATCAGCCCCAGCATTTT	CASTDRASNQPQHF